A selection of T cell receptor beta chains follows, all from one sample in a study of blood T cell repertoires in COVID-19. Sequencing used immunoSEQ multiplex PCR; TCRdb keeps in-frame clones, though not all of them. The sample has over 150,000 clones, 70% to 90% seen once; the top ten hold roughly 8.4%. The sequencing input was peripheral blood. The receptors come from a woman of 80 years or more with COVID-19, enrolled during active disease. Both conserved end residues are part of each CDR3. The order of the fields is D gene, J gene, V gene, clone size, CDR3 DNA, CDR3 protein. The D gene is left open where the match is weak. A row's size may be missing; if present it is once, few, many or a size class.

D gene: .; J gene: TRBJ1-1; V gene: TRBV9; clone size: .; CDR3 DNA: TGTGCCAGCAGCGTGGGGGGGTCAGGGCCCACTGAAGCTTTCTTT; CDR3 protein: CASSVGGSGPTEAFF
D gene: .; J gene: TRBJ2-6; V gene: TRBV29-1; clone size: .; CDR3 DNA: TGCAGCGTTGGACACTCTGGGGCCAACGTCCTGACTTTC; CDR3 protein: CSVGHSGANVLTF
D gene: TRBD2; J gene: TRBJ2-7; V gene: TRBV25-1; clone size: .; CDR3 DNA: TGTGCCAGCAGTGAATCAGCGGGAGCCCACGAGCAGTACTTC; CDR3 protein: CASSESAGAHEQYF
D gene: TRBD2; J gene: TRBJ2-7; V gene: TRBV7-8; clone size: .; CDR3 DNA: TGTGCCAGCAGCTTCCCTGGGACTAGAGCTTCCTACGAGCAGTACTTC; CDR3 protein: CASSFPGTRASYEQYF
D gene: .; J gene: TRBJ2-1; V gene: TRBV5-1; clone size: .; CDR3 DNA: TGCGCCAGCAGCATAATCCCGAGCTACAATGAGCAGTTCTTC; CDR3 protein: CASSIIPSYNEQFF
D gene: .; J gene: TRBJ1-1; V gene: TRBV6-1; clone size: once; CDR3 DNA: TGTGCCAGCAGTGCATACCCCCGACAGCAGATGAACACTGAAGCTTTCTTT; CDR3 protein: CASSAYPRQQMNTEAFF
D gene: TRBD1; J gene: TRBJ1-4; V gene: TRBV6-6; clone size: .; CDR3 DNA: TGTGCCACCAAGACAGGGGAGACCGAAAAACTGTTTTTT; CDR3 protein: CATKTGETEKLFF
D gene: .; J gene: TRBJ1-2; V gene: TRBV28; clone size: few; CDR3 DNA: TGTGCCAGCAGTTCCAGCTATGGCTACACCTTC; CDR3 protein: CASSSSYGYTF
D gene: .; J gene: TRBJ1-1; V gene: TRBV6-5; clone size: .; CDR3 DNA: TGTGCCAGCAGGCCGCGGGGCCCAGGGGAAGCTTTCTTT; CDR3 protein: CASRPRGPGEAFF
D gene: .; J gene: TRBJ1-2; V gene: TRBV19; clone size: .; CDR3 DNA: TGTGCCAGTAGTGCCCGACGGACTTCTAGCGGCTACACCTTC; CDR3 protein: CASSARRTSSGYTF
D gene: .; J gene: TRBJ2-5; V gene: TRBV5-1; clone size: .; CDR3 DNA: TGCGCCAGCAGCGTCCAGGGGGGCGAGACCCAGTACTTC; CDR3 protein: CASSVQGGETQYF
D gene: .; J gene: TRBJ1-5; V gene: TRBV2; clone size: .; CDR3 DNA: TGTGCCAGCAACGCGGGGAATCAGCCCCAGCATTTT; CDR3 protein: CASNAGNQPQHF
D gene: .; J gene: TRBJ1-2; V gene: TRBV28; clone size: .; CDR3 DNA: TGTGCCAGCCTCCTCTCGAACTGGGGCGGTGGGGGCTACACCTTC; CDR3 protein: CASLLSNWGGGGYTF
D gene: .; J gene: TRBJ1-6; V gene: TRBV7-2; clone size: .; CDR3 DNA: TGTGCCAGCAGCTCCTCACAGGGTCTGGCCCTCCACTTT; CDR3 protein: CASSSSQGLALHF
D gene: TRBD1; J gene: TRBJ2-3; V gene: TRBV15; clone size: .; CDR3 DNA: TGTGCCACCAGCTCCCGACAGGGGGTGGGAGATACGCAGTATTTT; CDR3 protein: CATSSRQGVGDTQYF
D gene: .; J gene: TRBJ2-3; V gene: TRBV5-6; clone size: .; CDR3 DNA: TGTGCCAGCAGCTGGACGCCGAGGAGGAGACTTCGCACAGATACGCAGTATTTT; CDR3 protein: CASSWTPRRRLRTDTQYF
D gene: .; J gene: TRBJ2-1; V gene: TRBV5-1; clone size: .; CDR3 DNA: TGCGCCAGCAGCCCCCCTCAAGGGGCCAATGAGCAGTTCTTC; CDR3 protein: CASSPPQGANEQFF
D gene: TRBD1; J gene: TRBJ2-7; V gene: TRBV5-1; clone size: .; CDR3 DNA: TGCGCCAGCAGCTTGGCCTTGACAGGGACCTACGAGCAGTACTTC; CDR3 protein: CASSLALTGTYEQYF
D gene: TRBD2; J gene: TRBJ2-1; V gene: TRBV5-1; clone size: .; CDR3 DNA: TGCGCCAGCAGCTTGGCCCTAGCGGACCACAATGAGCAGTTCTTC; CDR3 protein: CASSLALADHNEQFF
D gene: .; J gene: TRBJ1-1; V gene: TRBV3-1/TRBV3-2; clone size: .; CDR3 DNA: TGTGCCAGCAGCTATTTTACAGCTATGAACACTGAAGCTTTCTTT; CDR3 protein: CASSYFTAMNTEAFF